This T cell receptor beta chain was found in a study of cytomegalovirus exposure and HLA in healthy donors. Study findings and constraints: Data from an earlier analysis indicated that most TCR beta V segments were productive either about 87% or about 30% of the time. In vitro data verified a few CMV-associated chains as specific for CMV antigens. For most TCR sequences rarity was the rule, although some public TCRs occurred in many donors. Highest at DRB1 and lowest at HLA-C, TCR association rates differed among HLA loci in a later analysis.

The CDR3 length is 15 residues. Germline CDR1 and CDR2: LNHDA and SQIVND (reference sequence). J gave up 2 bases and V 6 bases, and 7 bases lay outside the gene matches. Note on this clone: Its specificity is unknown.

The primer mix had 60 Vbeta and 13 Jbeta primers. Data came from immunoSEQ multiplex PCR; TCRdb stores just in-frame clones and leaves some out. Here the sample spans 100,000 to 150,000 clones, 70% to 80% being singletons. This TCR came from a female donor in good health and CMV-seropositive. The sample consisted of PBMCs. V and J are TRBV19 and TRBJ2-3; 8 bases map to TRBD2. The CDR3 bases are TGTGCCAGTAGCAAGCGGGGGTCACTCACAGATACGCAGTATTTT. It yields the protein CASSKRGSLTDTQYF.